This T cell receptor (beta chain) stems from a study of T cell responses to AZD1222 COVID-19 vaccine. This clone has only one observation. Clones were sequenced by immunoSEQ multiplex PCR, and TCRdb holds only the in-frame ones, with some missing. The sample has 140,000 to 150,000 clones; 75% to 85% are singletons. There are 14 residues in the CDR3. The V segment lost 5 bases and the J segment 3 bases; nucleotides outside the gene matches: 6. Germline CDR1 and CDR2: SNHLY and FYNNEI. The chain has TRBV2 and TRBJ1-1; 7 bases are a match to TRBD1. This clonotype originated in an adult in good health. The material was peripheral blood, obtained on day 0 of MenACWY control vaccination. CDR3 nucleotide sequence: TGTGCCAGCAGTAAACAGGGGCAGTACACTGAAGCTTTCTTT. This gives the protein CASSKQGQYTEAFF. The full variable domain, its missing parts supplied by reference TRBV2 and TRBJ1-1, is EPEVTQTPSHQVTQMGQEVILRCVPISNHLYFYWYRQILGQKVEFLVSFYNNEISEKSEIFDDQFSVERPDGSNFTLKIRSTKLEDSAMYFCASSKQGQYTEAFFGQGTRLTVV.